The clone carrying this T cell receptor (beta chain) appeared once. The antigen remains unidentified. Germline V gene lookup returns CDR1 MDHEN and CDR2 SYDVKM. Between the trimmed V and J ends, which lost 2 bases and 11 bases, there was a span of 21 bases. The CDR3 loop spans 16 amino acids. The source of the sample is a study of shared clonotypes between healthy human individuals. Repertoires were generated with immunoSEQ multiplex PCR, while TCRdb's copy carries only in-frame clones and drops some. This table has approximately 2.3 million clones, 85% to 95% appearing once. Donors, without exception, were Caucasian adults residing in Nashville, Tennessee. Study observations and caveats: Despite large depth, rarefaction showed incomplete sorted-subset sequencing. Genetic and exposure-history diversity was limited by the small donor number.

The receptor's source is a young man in good health. Some clones in this sample may be carry-over from other donors' samples. Source material: naive CD4+ T cells from PBMCs. The sample's subset: CD45RA+ positively selected. The chain couples TRBV28 to TRBJ1-4, with D possibly being TRBD1 (5 bases). CDR3 DNA: TGTGCCAGCAGTTTAGGGCAGAAAGGGGCATTTGGGAAACTGTTTTTT. Its translation is CASSLGQKGAFGKLFF.